This T cell receptor (beta chain) comes out of a study of identical twins. Overall study results and limits: Excess twin sharing in beta out-of-frame sequences was weaker.

In its sample, this clonotype was seen a few times. No antigen is known for it. V was trimmed by 7 bases and J by 7 bases, leaving 26 bases between them. The CDR3 runs 17 residues. A universal primer site came from template switching; cDNA carried unique molecular identifiers. One entry per CDR3 protein results from TCRdb running MiXCR on the 5' RACE reads. The table includes 470,000 or so distinct CDR3 sequences, 20% to 25% detected once. These same data were also listed under a study on T cells expressing NK-cell markers. That paper adds: NKG2C+ dominant clonotype frequencies in 6 or 7 donors were roughly 1.0-7.5% of CD8+ T cells. Researchers report these clonotypes also headed the CD3+CD56-NKG2C+ fraction in four donors.

The rearrangement joins TRBV12-3 or TRBV12-4 to TRBJ2-1, with a possible D match to TRBD2 (5 bases). The clonotype originates from a woman aged 18-30 years in good health. The sequencing sample was made of CD4+ T cells sorted from blood. The CDR3 DNA reads TGTGCCAGCAAAAAACGGGAACCTGTAGCACTGCTGAATGAGCAGTTCTTC. Its translation is CASKKREPVALLNEQFF.